The 9 T cell receptor beta chains below all came from one sample that was sequenced in a study of blood T cell repertoires in COVID-19. Repertoires were generated with immunoSEQ multiplex PCR, while TCRdb's copy carries only in-frame clones and drops some. The table has about 50,000 clones, 70% to 90% seen once. Sequenced sample: peripheral blood. All receptors come from a woman aged 60-75 years with acute or convalescent COVID-19.

The V and J genes are TRBV27 and TRBJ2-7; 12 nucleotides align to TRBD2. The CDR3 loop spans 18 amino acids. Trimming took 2 bases from V and 0 from J; bases not matched to a gene: 8. The germline V gene encodes CDR1 MNHEY and CDR2 SMNVEV (reference sequence). The DNA of the CDR3 is TGTGCCAGCAGTTTAAGGGGACTAGCGGGTCAAGGCTCCTACGAGCAGTACTTC. Translation gives CASSLRGLAGQGSYEQYF.

The V gene is TRBV4-2, the J gene TRBJ2-7; TRBD1 might be the D (6 bases). Germline CDR1 reads LGHNA; CDR2 reads YNFKEQ. The CDR3 is made up of 14 amino acids. The ends were cut back, 4 bases at V and 5 bases at J, with 15 bases in the middle. CDR3 protein: CASSPADSRNEQYF. CDR3 nucleotides: TGTGCCAGCAGCCCGGCGGACAGTCGGAACGAGCAGTACTTC.

The chain's CDR3 is CSANSGDTQYF. The CDR3 DNA reads as TGCAGTGCTAACTCGGGGGATACGCAGTATTTT. The chain recombines TRBV20-1 with TRBJ2-3; D is possibly TRBD2 (5 bases). This CDR3 spans 11 amino acids. The V end was cut by 4 bases, the J end by 6 bases, with 8 bases between. The germline gives CDR1 DFQATT, CDR2 SNEGSKA (reference sequence).

J is TRBJ2-7 and V is TRBV9; D perhaps matches TRBD1 (6 bases). The germline V and J ends were trimmed by 0 bases and 2 bases, with 9 bases remaining between them. The CDR3 contains 14 residues. Looked up from germline, CDR1 is SGDLS and CDR2 is YYNGEE. CDR3 coding DNA: TGTGCCAGCAGCGTAGGACAGGACCCCTACGAGCAGTACTTC. Amino acid sequence: CASSVGQDPYEQYF. Full variable domain (rest looked up from reference TRBV9 and TRBJ2-7): DSGVTQTPKHLITATGQRVTLRCSPRSGDLSVYWYQQSLDQGLQFLIQYYNGEERAKGNILERFSAQQFPDLHSELNLSSLELGDSALYFCASSVGQDPYEQYFGPGTRLTVT.

V is TRBV5-5 and J is TRBJ1-5; no firm D call. Germline assignment: CDR1 SGHKS and CDR2 YYEKEE (reference sequence). Trimming took 0 bases from V and 8 from J, leaving 9 bases between them. This CDR3 spans 13 amino acids. The CDR3 region is CASSLEALEPQHF. Written as DNA, the CDR3 is TGTGCCAGCAGCTTGGAAGCCCTCGAGCCCCAGCATTTT.

The CDR3 spells CASSLNPSYEQYF. The DNA of the CDR3 is TGTGCCAGCAGCCTAAACCCGTCCTACGAGCAGTACTTC. The chain uses TRBV9 and TRBJ2-7; no clear D gene. Looked up from germline, CDR1 is SGDLS and CDR2 is YYNGEE. This CDR3 spans 13 amino acids. Trimming removed 4 bases at V and 1 base at J, with 9 bases between.

V is TRBV6-2 or TRBV6-3 and J is TRBJ2-7; 9 nucleotides match TRBD1. The CDR3 spans 15 residues. Looked up from germline, CDR1 is MNHEY and CDR2 is SVGEGT. The V gene end was trimmed by 2 bases and the J gene end by 5 bases; junction bases not matched to a gene: 7. CDR3 DNA: TGTGCCAGCAGTTACGGAGGACAGGGGTGGGACGAGCAGTACTTC. Its protein is CASSYGGQGWDEQYF.

The chain employs TRBV2 and TRBJ1-5; D is unclear. The CDR3 spans 15 residues. The V gene lost 1 base and the J gene lost 0 bases, with 7 bases spanning the gap. Germline CDR1 and CDR2: SNHLY and FYNNEI. CDR3 in amino acids: CASSEDQVSNQPQHF. The CDR3 nucleotides are TGTGCCAGCAGTGAAGACCAGGTTAGCAATCAGCCCCAGCATTTT.

The rearrangement joins TRBV5-4 to TRBJ1-2; tentatively, D is TRBD1 (5 bases). The V end lost 0 bases, the J end lost 2 bases, and 5 bases lay between the germline ends. The CDR3 totals 13 residues. The V gene's germline CDR1 is SGHNT and CDR2 YYREEE (reference sequence). Here the CDR3 DNA reads TGTGCCAGCAGCTTGGACAGGAACTATGGCTACACCTTC. Protein sequence: CASSLDRNYGYTF.